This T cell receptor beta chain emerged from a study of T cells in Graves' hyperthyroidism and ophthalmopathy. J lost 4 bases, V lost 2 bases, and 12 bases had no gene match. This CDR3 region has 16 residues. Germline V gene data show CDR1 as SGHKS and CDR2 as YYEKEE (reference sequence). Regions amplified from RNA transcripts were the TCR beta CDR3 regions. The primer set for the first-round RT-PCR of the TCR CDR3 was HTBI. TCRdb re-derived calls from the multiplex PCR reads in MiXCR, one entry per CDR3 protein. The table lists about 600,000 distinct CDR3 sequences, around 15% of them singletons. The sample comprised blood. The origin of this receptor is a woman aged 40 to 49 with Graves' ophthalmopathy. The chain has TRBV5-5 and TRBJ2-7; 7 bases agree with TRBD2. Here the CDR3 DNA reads TGTGCCAGCAGCTTCACGATAAGCGGGATAGGGTACGAGCAGTACTTC. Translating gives CASSFTISGIGYEQYF.